These 30 T cell receptor beta chains came from one sample sequenced in a study of Ad26.COV2.S vaccination and SARS-CoV-2 variants. As to treatment: some 20 received Ad26.COV2.S at low or high dose, single or two shots; several received placebo; per-sample allocation not given. Material that was analyzed had been drawn on day 63 after the first vaccine or placebo injection. Using immunoSEQ multiplex PCR, the repertoire was profiled, and TCRdb retains in-frame clones only, with some absent. The repertoire holds approximately 420,000 clones, with about nine tenths as singletons. Sequencing used peripheral blood, obtained in a trial of Ad26.COV2.S vaccine versus placebo. The receptors come from a person between 18 and 65 years old who received the Ad26.COV2.S COVID-19 vaccine or a placebo.

The chain employs TRBV4-1 and TRBJ2-7; D is perhaps TRBD1 (5 bases). CDR1 is MGHRA and CDR2 is YSYEKL in the germline V gene. Deletions cut 1 base from V and 2 bases from J, with 15 bases between. The CDR3 is made up of 16 amino acids. The CDR3 reads CASSQGPGQGTYEQYF. CDR3 DNA sequence: TGCGCCAGCAGCCAAGGCCCGGGCCAGGGAACCTACGAGCAGTACTTC.

Only one count was recorded for this clone. Other DNA sequences in this sample translate to the same CDR3. This chain uses TRBV12-3 or TRBV12-4 with TRBJ1-2; no firm D call. The CDR3 totals 11 residues. With 4 bases removed from V and 8 bases from J, the gap between germline ends came to 8 bases. CDR3 region: CASSSSRGYTF. In nucleotides, the CDR3 is TGTGCCAGCAGTTCCAGTCGCGGCTACACCTTC.

CDR3 sequence: CASSVTSGGANNEQFF. In DNA form, the CDR3 reads TGTGCCAGTAGTGTGACTAGCGGGGGGGCCAACAATGAGCAGTTCTTC. The chain recombines TRBV19 with TRBJ2-1; 14 bases map to TRBD2. The CDR3 has 16 residues. Germline trimming cut 5 bases from V and 5 bases from J; bases unmatched to any gene: 5. Germline CDR1 is LNHDA and CDR2 is SQIVND (reference sequence). Looking up the rest from reference TRBV19 and TRBJ2-1 gives the full variable domain: DGGITQSPKYLFRKEGQNVTLSCEQNLNHDAMYWYRQDPGQGLRLIYYSQIVNDFQKGDIAEGYSVSREKKESFPLTVTSAQKNPTAFYLCASSVTSGGANNEQFFGPGTRLTVL.

This clone was seen a single time. The chain couples TRBV6-2 or TRBV6-3 to TRBJ2-7, with D possibly matching TRBD2 (5 bases). Germline-derived CDR1 and CDR2 are MNHEY and SVGEGT. The CDR3 sequence is 13 residues long. V was cut by 5 bases and J by 7 bases, with 15 bases left in between. The CDR3 reads CASSRLRVGEQYF. The CDR3 DNA is TGTGCCAGCAGTAGACTGAGGGTGGGAGAGCAGTACTTC.

This chain joins TRBV25-1 and TRBJ1-1; D call uncertain. This CDR3 has 12 residues. The V end lost 10 bases, the J end lost 1 base, and 10 bases lay between the germline ends. CDR1 and CDR2 (germline): MGHDK, SYGVNS. Written as DNA, the CDR3 is TGTGCCACCGCCGGAGCGAACACTGAAGCTTTCTTT. Protein product: CATAGANTEAFF.

The chain employs TRBV6-5 and TRBJ2-6; D is ambiguous. Germline CDR1 and CDR2: MNHEY and SVGAGI. The V gene lost 4 bases and the J gene lost 0 bases, with 4 bases spanning the gap. CDR3 length equals 14 residues. The CDR3 loop is CASSWLSGANVLTF. The CDR3 DNA sequence: TGTGCCAGCAGTTGGCTCTCTGGGGCCAACGTCCTGACTTTC.

The V and J genes are TRBV19 and TRBJ1-2; possible D gene TRBD1, 6 bases. The V end lost 6 bases, the J end lost 2 bases, and 13 bases lay between the germline ends. The germline CDR1 and CDR2 sequences are LNHDA and SQIVND (reference sequence). The CDR3 contains 14 residues. The CDR3 sequence is CASSLEGTNYGYTF. CDR3 coding DNA: TGTGCCAGTAGCCTTGAGGGGACAAACTATGGCTACACCTTC.

This clone has only one observation. The chain joins TRBV20-1 to TRBJ2-5; D is ambiguous. With 6 bases removed from V and 5 bases from J, the gap between germline ends came to 10 bases. This CDR3 comprises 11 residues. Germline V gene sequence: CDR1 DFQATT, CDR2 SNEGSKA (reference sequence). CDR3 loop: CSALNLETQYF. CDR3 DNA sequence: TGCAGTGCCTTGAATCTGGAGACCCAGTACTTC.

This chain uses TRBV12-3 or TRBV12-4 with TRBJ1-1; maybe TRBD1 (5 bases). V was shortened by 5 bases and J by 7 bases, with 11 bases between the two germline ends. This CDR3 contains 12 residues. CDR3 nucleotides: TGTGCCAGCAGTCCCGACAGTGTTGAAGCTTTCTTT. Translated, it gives CASSPDSVEAFF.

The chain couples TRBV24-1 to TRBJ2-3; 12 nucleotides line up with TRBD2. This CDR3 is built from 17 residues. In germline, CDR1 is KGHDR, CDR2 SFDVKD. With 5 bases clipped from V and 0 bases from J, the junction kept 5 bases outside the gene matches. The CDR3 bases are TGTGCCACCAGTGGCCGACTAGCGGGGGATAGCACAGATACGCAGTATTTT. Translation: CATSGRLAGDSTDTQYF.

The chain uses TRBV6-2 or TRBV6-3 and TRBJ1-1; D may be TRBD1 (5 bases). V was clipped by 1 base and J by 3 bases, with 6 bases between them. This CDR3 has 13 amino acids. Germline V gene data show CDR1 as MNHEY and CDR2 as SVGEGT. The CDR3: CASSYWDDTEAFF. The CDR3, as DNA: TGTGCCAGCAGTTACTGGGACGACACTGAAGCTTTCTTT.

The chain couples TRBV6-1 to TRBJ2-7; D remains ambiguous. The CDR3 has 11 amino acids. V was clipped by 2 bases and J by 8 bases, with 7 bases between them. Germline CDR1 reads MNHNS; CDR2 reads SASEGT. CDR3 loop: CASSELRKQYF. The CDR3 coding sequence is TGTGCCAGCAGTGAACTGAGAAAGCAGTACTTC.

CDR3 in amino acids: CASSFLGNTIYF. The CDR3 DNA reads TGTGCCAGCAGCTTCCTCGGAAACACCATATATTTT. This rearrangement joins TRBV7-9 to TRBJ1-3; D gene unclear. Germline CDR1 reads SEHNR; CDR2 reads FQNEAQ (reference sequence). Deletions cut 3 bases from V and 4 bases from J, with 4 bases between. This CDR3 is built from 12 residues.

This sequence joins TRBV5-4 and TRBJ2-3; 12 nucleotides align to TRBD2. In germline, CDR1 is SGHNT, CDR2 YYREEE (reference sequence). The J segment lost 5 bases and the V segment lost 4 bases, leaving 14 bases of the junction unmatched. This CDR3 region has 18 residues. The CDR3 here is CASSPWTSGDLGGDTQYF. The CDR3 DNA sequence: TGTGCCAGCAGCCCCTGGACTAGCGGGGACCTCGGGGGAGATACGCAGTATTTT.

The chain is built from TRBV6-1 and TRBJ1-5; tentative D call: TRBD1 (6 bases). This CDR3 has 18 amino acids. Germline V gives CDR1 MNHNS, CDR2 SASEGT. V was trimmed by 0 bases and J by 0 bases, leaving 15 bases between them. The CDR3 sequence: CASSEAQGYTYSNQPQHF. In DNA, the CDR3 is TGTGCCAGCAGTGAAGCGCAGGGGTATACATATAGCAATCAGCCCCAGCATTTT.

V usage is TRBV30 and J usage is TRBJ1-2; D is perhaps TRBD1 (5 bases). Between the trimmed V and J ends, which lost 3 bases and 2 bases, there was a span of 13 bases. This CDR3 comprises 14 residues. CDR1 is GTSNPN and CDR2 is SVGIG in the germline V gene (reference sequence). The CDR3 sequence is CAWSPLGGNYGYTF. The CDR3 region has the DNA TGTGCCTGGAGCCCCTTGGGGGGGAACTATGGCTACACCTTC.

The chain combines TRBV3-1 (or the pseudogene TRBV3-2) with TRBJ1-1, with TRBD1 matching over 8 bases. Germline CDR1 reads LGHDT; CDR2 reads YNNKEL (reference sequence). V lost 0 bases, J lost 3 bases, and 6 bases stayed unmatched. The CDR3 spans 16 residues. CDR3 in amino acids: CASSQEDRGRYTEAFF. The CDR3 DNA is TGTGCCAGCAGCCAAGAAGACAGGGGCCGATACACTGAAGCTTTCTTT.

This clone showed up just once. V and J are TRBV6-5 and TRBJ2-5; D ambiguous. This CDR3 region has 13 residues. Trimming shortened V by 7 bases and J by 7 bases, and 16 bases separated the two germline ends. CDR1 is MNHEY, CDR2 SVGAGI, per germline. The CDR3 bases are TGTGCCAGCAAACTCGGACGGACGGGGACCCAGTACTTC. This translates into CASKLGRTGTQYF.

The V call is TRBV4-1, the J call TRBJ2-2; D is ambiguous. Germline V CDR1 and CDR2: MGHRA, YSYEKL. This CDR3 is built from 15 residues. Between the trimmed V and J ends, which lost 0 bases and 1 base, there was a span of 6 bases. The CDR3 region is CASSQDRLNTGELFF. CDR3 in DNA: TGCGCCAGCAGCCAAGATAGGCTGAACACCGGGGAGCTGTTTTTT.

This clone was recorded a few times. CDR3 amino acids: CASSVGGPPDTQYF. The DNA of the CDR3 is TGTGCCAGCAGCGTAGGGGGGCCCCCAGATACGCAGTATTTT. The chain employs TRBV9 and TRBJ2-3; maybe TRBD1 (6 bases). The V gene's germline CDR1 is SGDLS and CDR2 YYNGEE. Trimming left V 0 bases short and J 4 bases short, with 9 bases between. The CDR3 spans 14 residues.

The V call is TRBV5-5, the J call TRBJ1-1; possible D gene TRBD1, 5 bases. The ends were cut back, 3 bases at V and 6 bases at J, with 15 bases in the middle. From germline, CDR1 is SGHKS and CDR2 YYEKEE (reference sequence). CDR3 size: 14 residues. CDR3 coding DNA: TGTGCCAGCAGCTGGGGCGCTCGGGAAGCTGAAGCTTTCTTT. It specifies CASSWGAREAEAFF.

The chain recombines TRBV3-1 (or the pseudogene TRBV3-2) with TRBJ2-7; TRBD2 matches 15 bases. Germline trimming cut 1 base from V and 9 bases from J; bases unmatched to any gene: 4. Germline CDR1 is LGHDT and CDR2 is YNNKEL (reference sequence). The CDR3 sequence is 15 residues long. The CDR3 protein is CASSQGTSGGGRQYF. DNA of the CDR3: TGTGCCAGCAGCCAAGGGACTAGCGGGGGGGGAAGGCAGTACTTC.

V usage is TRBV7-2 and J usage is TRBJ1-5; D ambiguous. This CDR3 is built from 13 residues. CDR1 and CDR2 from the germline V gene are SGHTA and FQGNSA. Trimming cost V 4 bases and J 7 bases, with 11 bases left between them. The CDR3 sequence is CASSSTWGQPQHF. CDR3 nucleotides: TGTGCCAGCAGCTCGACTTGGGGACAGCCCCAGCATTTT.

The chain uses TRBV4-1 and TRBJ2-7, with 8 bases matching TRBD2. V lost 1 base and J lost 4; bases outside the gene matches: 3. CDR3 length: 14 residues. Germline V gene sequence: CDR1 MGHRA, CDR2 YSYEKL. The chain's CDR3 is CASSQGRGVYEQYF. The DNA for the CDR3 is TGCGCCAGCAGCCAAGGGCGGGGGGTGTACGAGCAGTACTTC.

This clone was seen more than once but under ten times. The chain joins TRBV19 to TRBJ2-5; maybe TRBD2 (5 bases). The CDR3 loop spans 13 amino acids. Germline lookup yields CDR1 LNHDA and CDR2 SQIVND (reference sequence). Trimming stripped 5 bases from V and 5 bases from J, with 12 bases between. Here the CDR3 reads CASSQGLAETQYF. The CDR3 DNA reads TGTGCCAGTAGTCAAGGACTGGCGGAGACCCAGTACTTC.

The J gene is TRBJ2-5, the V gene TRBV5-4; perhaps TRBD1 as D (8 bases). The CDR3 spans 15 residues. V was clipped by 4 bases and J by 5 bases, with 18 bases between them. Germline lookup yields CDR1 SGHNT and CDR2 YYREEE (reference sequence). CDR3 protein: CASSPPQGGQETQYF. The CDR3 bases are TGTGCCAGCAGCCCCCCACAGGGGGGGCAGGAGACCCAGTACTTC.

The V and J genes are TRBV11-2 and TRBJ2-7; 9 bases match TRBD1. Germline V gene lookup returns CDR1 SGHAT and CDR2 FQNNGV. The CDR3 contains 17 residues. V shed 0 bases and J 3 bases; nucleotides not matched to a gene: 9. The CDR3 region has the DNA TGTGCCAGCAGCTTAGATGTGGGGACAGGGAACCTCTACGAGCAGTACTTC. Translating it yields CASSLDVGTGNLYEQYF.

The chain carries TRBV5-4 and TRBJ1-3; a weak D match, TRBD1 (5 bases). Germline V gives CDR1 SGHNT, CDR2 YYREEE (reference sequence). The CDR3 consists of 15 residues. V shed 4 bases and J shed 4 bases, with 15 bases lying between them. The CDR3 sequence is CASSPGWGDGNTIYF. CDR3 sequence (DNA): TGTGCCAGCAGCCCGGGGTGGGGGGACGGAAACACCATATATTTT.

The chain couples TRBV6-5 to TRBJ1-2; the match to TRBD1 covers 9 bases. Losses at the gene ends were 8 bases for V and 3 bases for J; bases not matched to a gene: 10. The CDR3 contains 15 residues. Per the germline V gene, CDR1 is MNHEY and CDR2 is SVGAGI. As DNA, the CDR3 is TGTGCCAGCCGGTTGATGACAGGGGGGGACTATGGCTACACCTTC. It encodes CASRLMTGGDYGYTF.

About this clone itself: Lacking the conserved final phenylalanine or tryptophan, this CDR3 likely reflects a read error. Because the CDR3's place on the DNA is in doubt, the DNA is left out and the CDR3 is given as listed by TCRdb. J is TRBJ1-4 and V is TRBV5-5; the table's D gene call, TRBD1, was not cross checked with the DNA. Germline V gene data show CDR1 as SGHKS and CDR2 as YYEKEE (reference sequence). Ends included, the CDR3 has 11 residues. CDR3 region: CASSLVGTAGK.